This TCR beta chain was sequenced for a study of blood T cell repertoires in COVID-19. Germline-derived CDR1 and CDR2 are MNHEY and SVGAGI. CDR3 size: 14 residues. V was pared by 10 bases and J by 4 bases, with 18 bases between. Only in-frame clones appear in the TCRdb table, and some are missing; sequencing was by immunoSEQ multiplex PCR. The data show about 53,000 clones, around 86% seen once. In its sample, this clone was seen a few times. The J gene is TRBJ2-3, the V gene TRBV6-5, with TRBD1 as a possible D gene (5 bases). Sequenced sample: peripheral blood. The clonotype comes from an elderly woman with COVID-19, enrolled during active disease. The CDR3 DNA follows: TGTGCCACCCTAGGCAGGGTTGATTCAGATACGCAGTATTTT. Amino acids: CATLGRVDSDTQYF.